These T cell receptor beta chains were read from a single sample in a study of neurological immune-mediated disorders. From the 5' RACE reads, TCRdb called clonotypes with MiXCR, one entry per CDR3 protein. The sample has about 79,000 distinct CDR3 sequences; around an eighth are singletons. The sequenced material came from PBMCs. The receptors were gathered from a woman aged 45-59 years in good health. Each CDR3 is given with its conserved first and last residue. Fields, in order: clone size, V gene, J gene, D gene, CDR3 protein, CDR3 DNA. A D gene is named only where the DNA matches it firmly. Size tells how often a clone was seen (once, few, many) or the class of an expanded clone, and some rows leave it out.

abundance: .; v_gene: TRBV28; j_gene: TRBJ2-7; d_gene: TRBD2; CDR3aa: CASSLGGVYEQYF; CDR3nt: TGTGCCAGCAGTTTAGGGGGGGTCTACGAGCAGTACTTC
abundance: many; v_gene: TRBV7-8; j_gene: TRBJ2-5; d_gene: .; CDR3aa: CASSLNSGKETQYF; CDR3nt: TGTGCCAGCAGCTTAAATAGTGGAAAAGAGACCCAGTACTTC
abundance: many; v_gene: TRBV20-1; j_gene: TRBJ2-1; d_gene: TRBD2; CDR3aa: CSASTGLAIDNEQFF; CDR3nt: TGCAGTGCTTCCACGGGACTAGCGATCGACAATGAGCAGTTCTTC
abundance: many; v_gene: TRBV20-1; j_gene: TRBJ2-3; d_gene: TRBD2; CDR3aa: CSGAPSGRPLTDTQYF; CDR3nt: TGCAGTGGGGCACCTAGCGGGAGGCCCCTCACAGATACGCAGTATTTT
abundance: .; v_gene: TRBV5-1; j_gene: TRBJ2-3; d_gene: .; CDR3aa: CASSLGRDPRWDTQYF; CDR3nt: TGCGCCAGCAGCTTGGGCAGGGACCCAAGATGGGATACGCAGTATTTT
abundance: many; v_gene: TRBV5-1; j_gene: TRBJ1-6; d_gene: .; CDR3aa: CASSSQEAYSPLHF; CDR3nt: TGCGCCAGCAGCTCCCAAGAGGCGTATTCACCCCTCCACTTT
abundance: many; v_gene: TRBV5-1; j_gene: TRBJ2-3; d_gene: TRBD2; CDR3aa: CASSSDPAGASTDTQYF; CDR3nt: TGCGCCAGCAGCTCGGACCCAGCGGGGGCTAGCACAGATACGCAGTATTTT
abundance: many; v_gene: TRBV28; j_gene: TRBJ1-3; d_gene: .; CDR3aa: CASSLRPGSGNTIYF; CDR3nt: TGTGCCAGCAGTTTACGACCAGGGTCTGGAAACACCATATATTTT
abundance: many; v_gene: TRBV12-3/TRBV12-4; j_gene: TRBJ1-3; d_gene: .; CDR3aa: CASSLVINTIYF; CDR3nt: TGTGCCAGCAGTTTAGTGATAAACACCATATATTTT
abundance: many; v_gene: TRBV7-9; j_gene: TRBJ2-7; d_gene: .; CDR3aa: CASSLGTASGTYEQYF; CDR3nt: TGTGCCAGCAGCTTAGGGACAGCTAGCGGAACCTACGAGCAGTACTTC
abundance: many; v_gene: TRBV5-1; j_gene: TRBJ2-5; d_gene: .; CDR3aa: CASSLATAGQETQYF; CDR3nt: TGCGCCAGCAGCTTGGCCACCGCGGGGCAAGAGACCCAGTACTTC
abundance: many; v_gene: TRBV20-1; j_gene: TRBJ2-7; d_gene: .; CDR3aa: CSAPGDIPYEQYF; CDR3nt: TGCAGTGCTCCGGGGGACATTCCCTACGAGCAGTACTTC
abundance: many; v_gene: TRBV7-6; j_gene: TRBJ1-5; d_gene: .; CDR3aa: CASSWGTQTPQHF; CDR3nt: TGTGCCAGCAGCTGGGGGACGCAGACGCCCCAGCATTTT
abundance: many; v_gene: TRBV28; j_gene: TRBJ2-2; d_gene: .; CDR3aa: CASSFPLATGGELFF; CDR3nt: TGTGCCAGCAGTTTTCCTCTTGCGACAGGCGGGGAGCTGTTTTTT
abundance: many; v_gene: TRBV2; j_gene: TRBJ1-3; d_gene: .; CDR3aa: CASSQSSVRAGNTIYF; CDR3nt: TGTGCCAGCAGTCAGTCCTCTGTGAGGGCTGGAAACACCATATATTTT
abundance: .; v_gene: TRBV6-6; j_gene: TRBJ2-7; d_gene: .; CDR3aa: CASRWELSYEQYF; CDR3nt: TGTGCCAGCAGGTGGGAGCTTTCCTACGAGCAGTACTTC
abundance: many; v_gene: TRBV5-1; j_gene: TRBJ1-1; d_gene: .; CDR3aa: CASSRAGVNTEAFF; CDR3nt: TGCGCCAGCAGCCGGGCCGGGGTTAACACTGAAGCTTTCTTT
abundance: .; v_gene: TRBV27; j_gene: TRBJ2-4; d_gene: TRBD1; CDR3aa: CASSPPRDRGGKAKNIQYF; CDR3nt: TGTGCCAGCAGTCCCCCTCGGGACAGGGGAGGAAAAGCCAAAAACATTCAGTACTTC
abundance: many; v_gene: TRBV7-2; j_gene: TRBJ2-1; d_gene: TRBD2; CDR3aa: CASSLRTSGRLTYNEQFF; CDR3nt: TGTGCCAGCAGCTTAAGGACTAGCGGGAGACTGACCTACAATGAGCAGTTCTTC
abundance: many; v_gene: TRBV21-1; j_gene: TRBJ2-7; d_gene: .; CDR3aa: CASSKRDRGTYEQYF; CDR3nt: TGTGCCAGCAGCAAGAGGGACAGGGGCACCTACGAGCAGTACTTC
abundance: few; v_gene: TRBV6-1; j_gene: TRBJ1-2; d_gene: TRBD1; CDR3aa: CASSATGGPYGYTF; CDR3nt: TGTGCCAGCAGCGCTACAGGGGGACCCTATGGCTACACCTTC
abundance: many; v_gene: TRBV7-8; j_gene: TRBJ1-1; d_gene: .; CDR3aa: CASSLVVNTEAFF; CDR3nt: TGTGCCAGCAGCTTAGTAGTGAACACTGAAGCTTTCTTT
abundance: many; v_gene: TRBV5-1; j_gene: TRBJ1-1; d_gene: .; CDR3aa: CASSLSGLERGNTEAFF; CDR3nt: TGCGCCAGCAGCTTGTCGGGGTTAGAGCGTGGGAACACTGAAGCTTTCTTT
abundance: many; v_gene: TRBV5-6; j_gene: TRBJ2-1; d_gene: .; CDR3aa: CVSSLGLVDNEQFF; CDR3nt: TGTGTCAGCAGCTTGGGTCTAGTAGACAATGAGCAGTTCTTC
abundance: few; v_gene: TRBV6-2/TRBV6-3; j_gene: TRBJ2-3; d_gene: .; CDR3aa: CASLQGSTDTQYF; CDR3nt: TGTGCCTCTTTACAGGGTAGCACAGATACGCAGTATTTT
abundance: many; v_gene: TRBV7-9; j_gene: TRBJ2-3; d_gene: .; CDR3aa: CASRPGIRSFTDTQYF; CDR3nt: TGTGCCAGCAGGCCAGGGATTAGGTCTTTCACAGATACGCAGTATTTT
abundance: many; v_gene: TRBV7-2; j_gene: TRBJ1-1; d_gene: .; CDR3aa: CASSQGVVAFF; CDR3nt: TGTGCCAGCAGCCAAGGGGTAGTCGCTTTCTTT
abundance: many; v_gene: TRBV5-1; j_gene: TRBJ1-1; d_gene: .; CDR3aa: CASSSGLGSEAFF; CDR3nt: TGCGCCAGCAGCTCAGGGTTGGGCAGTGAAGCTTTCTTT
abundance: many; v_gene: TRBV7-2; j_gene: TRBJ2-2; d_gene: .; CDR3aa: CASSPQGTGELFF; CDR3nt: TGTGCCAGCAGCCCTCAAGGCACCGGGGAGCTGTTTTTT
abundance: many; v_gene: TRBV5-1; j_gene: TRBJ2-5; d_gene: .; CDR3aa: CASSLLSHQETQYF; CDR3nt: TGCGCCAGCAGCTTGTTGTCCCACCAAGAGACCCAGTACTTC
abundance: many; v_gene: TRBV2; j_gene: TRBJ1-2; d_gene: .; CDR3aa: CASSPDYGYTF; CDR3nt: TGTGCCAGCTCCCCCGACTATGGCTACACCTTC
abundance: once; v_gene: TRBV7-7; j_gene: TRBJ1-3; d_gene: .; CDR3aa: CASSSSTGNTIYF; CDR3nt: TGTGCCAGCAGCTCCTCGACTGGAAACACCATATATTTT
abundance: many; v_gene: TRBV20-1; j_gene: TRBJ2-7; d_gene: .; CDR3aa: CSAMVARSYEQYF; CDR3nt: TGCAGTGCTATGGTAGCGCGCTCCTACGAGCAGTACTTC
abundance: .; v_gene: TRBV3-1; j_gene: TRBJ2-5; d_gene: TRBD2; CDR3aa: CASSQGVAGGQETQYF; CDR3nt: TGTGCCAGCAGCCAAGGGGTAGCGGGGGGCCAAGAGACCCAGTACTTC
abundance: many; v_gene: TRBV28; j_gene: TRBJ2-2; d_gene: .; CDR3aa: CASSSVPLTGYTGELFF; CDR3nt: TGTGCCAGCAGTAGCGTCCCCTTAACCGGCTACACCGGGGAGCTGTTTTTT
abundance: many; v_gene: TRBV29-1; j_gene: TRBJ2-1; d_gene: .; CDR3aa: CSVGKGWNEQFF; CDR3nt: TGCAGCGTTGGAAAGGGTTGGAATGAGCAGTTCTTC
abundance: many; v_gene: TRBV5-1; j_gene: TRBJ2-7; d_gene: .; CDR3aa: CASSLGGSETYEQYF; CDR3nt: TGCGCCAGCAGCTTGGGAGGAAGCGAGACCTACGAGCAGTACTTC
abundance: .; v_gene: TRBV5-1; j_gene: TRBJ2-1; d_gene: TRBD2; CDR3aa: CASSTSGGDYNEQFF; CDR3nt: TGCGCCAGCAGCACAAGCGGGGGGGACTACAATGAGCAGTTCTTC
abundance: many; v_gene: TRBV28; j_gene: TRBJ2-7; d_gene: .; CDR3aa: CASSGTGWGSYEQYF; CDR3nt: TGTGCCAGCAGCGGAACCGGTTGGGGCTCCTACGAGCAGTACTTC
abundance: many; v_gene: TRBV6-5; j_gene: TRBJ1-2; d_gene: TRBD1; CDR3aa: CASSTKTGSNGYTF; CDR3nt: TGTGCCAGCAGTACCAAGACAGGGTCTAATGGCTACACCTTC
abundance: many; v_gene: TRBV5-1; j_gene: TRBJ2-5; d_gene: TRBD1; CDR3aa: CASSFGTARETQYF; CDR3nt: TGCGCCAGCAGCTTTGGGACAGCGAGGGAGACCCAGTACTTC
abundance: many; v_gene: TRBV20-1; j_gene: TRBJ2-1; d_gene: .; CDR3aa: CSAPKGGYNEQFF; CDR3nt: TGCAGTGCCCCCAAGGGTGGCTACAATGAGCAGTTCTTC
abundance: many; v_gene: TRBV7-6; j_gene: TRBJ1-2; d_gene: .; CDR3aa: CASSSGSEGYTF; CDR3nt: TGTGCCAGCAGCTCAGGCTCAGAAGGCTACACCTTC
abundance: .; v_gene: TRBV10-2; j_gene: TRBJ1-5; d_gene: TRBD1; CDR3aa: CSSSRVGGDNQPQHF; CDR3nt: TGTTCCAGCTCGCGAGTAGGGGGCGACAATCAGCCCCAGCATTTT
abundance: many; v_gene: TRBV7-6; j_gene: TRBJ2-1; d_gene: TRBD2; CDR3aa: CASSFGGGALYEQFF; CDR3nt: TGTGCCAGCAGCTTCGGCGGGGGGGCCTTGTATGAGCAGTTCTTC
abundance: many; v_gene: TRBV18; j_gene: TRBJ1-5; d_gene: .; CDR3aa: CASSSDRENQPQHF; CDR3nt: TGTGCCAGCTCCTCGGACAGAGAGAATCAGCCCCAGCATTTT
abundance: many; v_gene: TRBV6-6; j_gene: TRBJ2-3; d_gene: .; CDR3aa: CASSYSDAGTDTQYF; CDR3nt: TGTGCCAGCAGTTACTCGGACGCGGGCACAGATACGCAGTATTTT
abundance: many; v_gene: TRBV28; j_gene: TRBJ1-4; d_gene: .; CDR3aa: CASRPGRSYEKLFF; CDR3nt: TGTGCCAGCAGACCTGGACGGTCTTATGAAAAACTGTTTTTT
abundance: many; v_gene: TRBV20-1; j_gene: TRBJ1-1; d_gene: .; CDR3aa: CSASMYWNTEAFF; CDR3nt: TGCAGTGCCTCCATGTATTGGAACACTGAAGCTTTCTTT
abundance: many; v_gene: TRBV5-1; j_gene: TRBJ2-3; d_gene: .; CDR3aa: CASSLPRREDTQYF; CDR3nt: TGCGCCAGCAGCTTACCTCGCAGGGAAGATACGCAGTATTTT
abundance: many; v_gene: TRBV20-1; j_gene: TRBJ2-1; d_gene: TRBD2; CDR3aa: CSASERDSDSYEQFF; CDR3nt: TGCAGTGCTAGTGAGCGGGATAGTGACAGCTATGAGCAGTTCTTC